This is a list of T cell receptor beta chains from one sample in a study of T cell responses to AZD1222 COVID-19 vaccine. Profiled with immunoSEQ multiplex PCR; TCRdb holds only in-frame clones, not every one. The table lists 180,000 or so clones, 70% to 90% of them singletons. The material was peripheral blood, obtained on day 0 of AZD1222 vaccination. The receptors stem from an adult in good health. The CDR3 runs from the conserved cysteine through the conserved F or W. Fields, in order: V gene, clone size, J gene, D gene, CDR3 protein, CDR3 DNA. D genes are given only for firm matches. Size is omitted from some rows. Given values are once, few, many or a class for expanded clones.

V gene: TRBV15
clone size: NA
J gene: TRBJ1-2
D gene: NA
CDR3 protein: CATSRESGGNYGYTF
CDR3 DNA: TGTGCCACCAGCAGAGAATCAGGCGGAAACTATGGCTACACCTTC

V gene: TRBV30
clone size: NA
J gene: TRBJ1-2
D gene: NA
CDR3 protein: CAWTKFGISGGIYGYTF
CDR3 DNA: TGTGCCTGGACCAAATTTGGGATATCGGGAGGCATCTATGGCTACACCTTC

V gene: TRBV11-2
clone size: NA
J gene: TRBJ1-1
D gene: NA
CDR3 protein: CASSLVPGLGMNTEAFF
CDR3 DNA: TGTGCCAGCAGCTTAGTTCCAGGGCTCGGCATGAACACTGAAGCTTTCTTT

V gene: TRBV9
clone size: NA
J gene: TRBJ1-1
D gene: NA
CDR3 protein: CASSASGTVNTEAFF
CDR3 DNA: TGTGCCAGCAGCGCCTCCGGGACGGTGAACACTGAAGCTTTCTTT

V gene: TRBV12-3/TRBV12-4
clone size: NA
J gene: TRBJ2-2
D gene: TRBD2
CDR3 protein: CAISGGNTGELFF
CDR3 DNA: TGTGCCATTAGCGGGGGGAACACCGGGGAGCTGTTTTTT

V gene: TRBV27
clone size: NA
J gene: TRBJ2-7
D gene: NA
CDR3 protein: CASSPDRPREQYF
CDR3 DNA: TGTGCCAGCAGTCCAGACAGGCCGCGAGAGCAGTACTTC

V gene: TRBV30
clone size: NA
J gene: TRBJ1-1
D gene: NA
CDR3 protein: CAWRDTGEAFF
CDR3 DNA: TGTGCCTGGAGGGACACAGGAGAAGCTTTCTTT

V gene: TRBV29-1
clone size: NA
J gene: TRBJ2-3
D gene: NA
CDR3 protein: CSVEMLPRDTQYF
CDR3 DNA: TGCAGCGTTGAAATGCTACCTAGAGATACGCAGTATTTT

V gene: TRBV28
clone size: NA
J gene: TRBJ2-2
D gene: NA
CDR3 protein: CASRPVGTGELFF
CDR3 DNA: TGTGCCAGCAGACCTGTAGGGACCGGGGAGCTGTTTTTT

V gene: TRBV28
clone size: once
J gene: TRBJ2-6
D gene: NA
CDR3 protein: CASSRPDSGANVLTF
CDR3 DNA: TGTGCCAGCAGCCGGCCGGACTCTGGGGCCAACGTCCTGACTTTC

V gene: TRBV9
clone size: NA
J gene: TRBJ2-5
D gene: NA
CDR3 protein: CASSVGPGAETQYF
CDR3 DNA: TGTGCCAGCAGCGTAGGACCCGGGGCGGAGACCCAGTACTTC

V gene: TRBV19
clone size: NA
J gene: TRBJ1-1
D gene: NA
CDR3 protein: CASTTGPNTEAFF
CDR3 DNA: TGTGCCAGTACTACCGGGCCAAACACTGAAGCTTTCTTT

V gene: TRBV7-2
clone size: NA
J gene: TRBJ2-5
D gene: NA
CDR3 protein: CASSLGTVGQETQYF
CDR3 DNA: TGTGCCAGCAGCCTCGGTACTGTAGGGCAAGAGACCCAGTACTTC

V gene: TRBV5-6
clone size: NA
J gene: TRBJ1-1
D gene: TRBD1
CDR3 protein: CASSRGQLNTEAFF
CDR3 DNA: TGTGCCAGCAGCAGGGGACAGCTGAACACTGAAGCTTTCTTT

V gene: TRBV27
clone size: NA
J gene: TRBJ2-3
D gene: TRBD2
CDR3 protein: CASSPQPGLASDTQYF
CDR3 DNA: TGTGCCAGCAGCCCACAACCGGGACTAGCCTCAGATACGCAGTATTTT

V gene: TRBV6-4
clone size: NA
J gene: TRBJ1-2
D gene: NA
CDR3 protein: CASSEEVGLGGYTF
CDR3 DNA: TGTGCCAGCAGTGAAGAGGTGGGCTTGGGTGGCTACACCTTC

V gene: TRBV9
clone size: NA
J gene: TRBJ2-3
D gene: NA
CDR3 protein: CASSVRLPDTQYF
CDR3 DNA: TGTGCCAGCAGCGTACGACTGCCAGATACGCAGTATTTT

V gene: TRBV7-9
clone size: NA
J gene: TRBJ1-5
D gene: NA
CDR3 protein: CASSVRGSNQPQHF
CDR3 DNA: TGTGCCAGCAGCGTACGCGGTAGCAATCAGCCCCAGCATTTT

V gene: TRBV23-1
clone size: NA
J gene: TRBJ1-5
D gene: NA
CDR3 protein: CASSPKGYRFNQPQHF
CDR3 DNA: TGCGCCAGCAGCCCGAAGGGTTACAGATTCAATCAGCCCCAGCATTTT

V gene: TRBV28
clone size: once
J gene: TRBJ1-1
D gene: NA
CDR3 protein: CASSFGAGRTEAFF
CDR3 DNA: TGTGCCAGCAGTTTTGGGGCAGGGCGCACTGAAGCTTTCTTT

V gene: TRBV27
clone size: NA
J gene: TRBJ2-5
D gene: NA
CDR3 protein: CASSPRSGETQYF
CDR3 DNA: TGTGCCAGCAGTCCCCGTAGTGGGGAGACCCAGTACTTC

V gene: TRBV5-6
clone size: NA
J gene: TRBJ2-1
D gene: NA
CDR3 protein: CASSLSAAGEQFF
CDR3 DNA: TGTGCCAGCAGCTTGTCCGCCGCAGGTGAGCAGTTCTTC

V gene: TRBV6-1
clone size: NA
J gene: TRBJ1-3
D gene: NA
CDR3 protein: CASSEVGGGSPPGNTIYF
CDR3 DNA: TGTGCCAGCAGTGAAGTCGGGGGGGGCAGTCCACCCGGAAACACCATATATTTT

V gene: TRBV27
clone size: once
J gene: TRBJ1-2
D gene: NA
CDR3 protein: CASSLDGGTSNYGYTF
CDR3 DNA: TGTGCCAGCAGTTTAGATGGTGGGACCTCTAACTATGGCTACACCTTC

V gene: TRBV11-2
clone size: NA
J gene: TRBJ1-1
D gene: NA
CDR3 protein: CASSRLEGGKNTEAFF
CDR3 DNA: TGTGCCAGCAGCCGACTTGAGGGGGGGAAAAACACTGAAGCTTTCTTT

V gene: TRBV30
clone size: NA
J gene: TRBJ1-3
D gene: NA
CDR3 protein: CARSVHKTGTLLSGNTIYF
CDR3 DNA: TGTGCCCGCTCGGTGCACAAGACAGGAACCCTCCTCTCTGGAAACACCATATATTTT

V gene: TRBV11-2
clone size: NA
J gene: TRBJ2-7
D gene: TRBD2
CDR3 protein: CASSLEGTSIYEQYF
CDR3 DNA: TGTGCCAGCAGCTTAGAAGGGACTAGCATCTACGAGCAGTACTTC

V gene: TRBV6-5
clone size: NA
J gene: TRBJ2-7
D gene: TRBD1
CDR3 protein: CASSSTGPYEQYF
CDR3 DNA: TGTGCCAGCAGTTCGACAGGGCCCTACGAGCAGTACTTC

V gene: TRBV24-1
clone size: NA
J gene: TRBJ2-1
D gene: TRBD1
CDR3 protein: CATSDRRQGEFF
CDR3 DNA: TGTGCCACCAGTGATCGACGACAGGGGGAGTTCTTC

V gene: TRBV18
clone size: NA
J gene: TRBJ2-5
D gene: NA
CDR3 protein: CASSPSGEKTQYF
CDR3 DNA: TGTGCCAGCTCACCATCGGGCGAGAAGACCCAGTACTTC

V gene: TRBV28
clone size: NA
J gene: TRBJ1-6
D gene: TRBD1
CDR3 protein: CASSKQGAYNSPLHF
CDR3 DNA: TGTGCCAGCAGTAAACAGGGGGCCTATAATTCACCCCTCCACTTT

V gene: TRBV18
clone size: NA
J gene: TRBJ1-5
D gene: NA
CDR3 protein: CASSRGRNQPQHF
CDR3 DNA: TGTGCCAGCTCAAGGGGGAGGAATCAGCCCCAGCATTTT

V gene: TRBV27
clone size: NA
J gene: TRBJ1-6
D gene: TRBD1
CDR3 protein: CASSYDRGLNSPLHF
CDR3 DNA: TGTGCCAGCAGTTACGACAGGGGGCTTAATTCACCCCTCCACTTT

V gene: TRBV19
clone size: NA
J gene: TRBJ1-1
D gene: NA
CDR3 protein: CASSIGWTEAFF
CDR3 DNA: TGTGCCAGTAGTATAGGTTGGACTGAAGCTTTCTTT

V gene: TRBV6-5
clone size: NA
J gene: TRBJ1-2
D gene: NA
CDR3 protein: CASSYGRVGYGYTF
CDR3 DNA: TGTGCCAGCAGTTACGGAAGGGTCGGCTATGGCTACACCTTC

V gene: TRBV7-7
clone size: NA
J gene: TRBJ2-1
D gene: TRBD2
CDR3 protein: CASSLALRREGDEQFF
CDR3 DNA: TGTGCTAGCAGCTTAGCGTTACGGCGGGAGGGGGATGAGCAGTTCTTC

V gene: TRBV5-1
clone size: NA
J gene: TRBJ2-3
D gene: TRBD2
CDR3 protein: CASSLGRGGTTDTQYF
CDR3 DNA: TGCGCCAGCAGCTTGGGCCGGGGGGGAACTACAGATACGCAGTATTTT

V gene: TRBV30
clone size: NA
J gene: TRBJ1-5
D gene: NA
CDR3 protein: CAWSVISGNQPQHF
CDR3 DNA: TGTGCCTGGAGTGTAATCTCAGGGAATCAGCCCCAGCATTTT

V gene: TRBV7-2
clone size: NA
J gene: TRBJ2-1
D gene: TRBD2
CDR3 protein: CASSLSGNSYNEQFF
CDR3 DNA: TGTGCCAGCAGCTTAAGCGGGAACTCCTACAATGAGCAGTTCTTC

V gene: TRBV7-6
clone size: NA
J gene: TRBJ2-2
D gene: NA
CDR3 protein: CASSLARSGATNTGELFF
CDR3 DNA: TGTGCCAGCAGCTTAGCACGGTCGGGGGCGACGAACACCGGGGAGCTGTTTTTT

V gene: TRBV7-9
clone size: NA
J gene: TRBJ2-1
D gene: NA
CDR3 protein: CASSLALVYSSQFF
CDR3 DNA: TGTGCCAGCAGCTTAGCCCTAGTCTATTCCTCGCAGTTCTTC

V gene: TRBV6-2/TRBV6-3
clone size: NA
J gene: TRBJ2-5
D gene: TRBD1
CDR3 protein: CASSRRTGSRETQYF
CDR3 DNA: TGTGCCAGCAGCCGACGGACAGGGTCCCGGGAGACCCAGTACTTC

V gene: TRBV29-1
clone size: NA
J gene: TRBJ1-1
D gene: NA
CDR3 protein: CSVDPLGEAFF
CDR3 DNA: TGCAGCGTCGATCCTTTAGGGGAAGCTTTCTTT

V gene: TRBV28
clone size: NA
J gene: TRBJ1-5
D gene: TRBD1
CDR3 protein: CASSFGDRENQPQHF
CDR3 DNA: TGTGCCAGCAGTTTTGGGGACAGGGAAAATCAGCCCCAGCATTTT

V gene: TRBV29-1
clone size: NA
J gene: TRBJ1-2
D gene: NA
CDR3 protein: CSAKRGSAAGGYTF
CDR3 DNA: TGCAGCGCAAAACGGGGGAGCGCTGCCGGTGGCTACACCTTC

V gene: TRBV6-5
clone size: NA
J gene: TRBJ2-5
D gene: NA
CDR3 protein: CASKDRQETQYF
CDR3 DNA: TGTGCCAGCAAGGACCGTCAAGAGACCCAGTACTTC

V gene: TRBV2
clone size: NA
J gene: TRBJ1-1
D gene: NA
CDR3 protein: CASSEDRVRTEAFF
CDR3 DNA: TGTGCCAGCAGTGAAGACCGGGTACGAACTGAAGCTTTCTTT

V gene: TRBV25-1
clone size: NA
J gene: TRBJ2-7
D gene: NA
CDR3 protein: CASSENAYEQYF
CDR3 DNA: TGTGCCAGCAGTGAAAATGCTTACGAGCAGTACTTC

V gene: TRBV4-2
clone size: NA
J gene: TRBJ1-1
D gene: NA
CDR3 protein: CASSLIGRENTEAFF
CDR3 DNA: TGTGCCAGCAGCCTGATCGGACGGGAGAACACTGAAGCTTTCTTT

V gene: TRBV29-1
clone size: NA
J gene: TRBJ2-3
D gene: TRBD2
CDR3 protein: CSVELAGGLTDTQYF
CDR3 DNA: TGCAGCGTTGAACTAGCGGGGGGGCTTACAGATACGCAGTATTTT